A selection of T cell receptor beta chains follows, all from one sample in a study of Tregs in tolerant kidney transplant recipients. Assay: immunoSEQ multiplex PCR; the TCRdb copy retains only in-frame clones and omits some. Of fewer than 150,000 clones listed, roughly 92% are singletons. Material for sequencing was CD4+ T cells from blood. These receptors were collected from a human donor in good health. The CDR3 runs from the conserved cysteine through the conserved F or W. D genes are given only for firm matches. Some rows mark clone size as missing; the rest say once, few, many or name a class of expanded clone.

CDR3	DNA	D	size	V	J
CASSPLIGRTYNEQFF	TGTGCCAGCTCACCATTAATCGGGAGGACCTACAATGAGCAGTTCTTC	TRBD2	once	TRBV18	TRBJ2-1
CASSLFSGGADTQYF	TGTGCCAGCAGCTTATTTTCCGGGGGAGCAGATACGCAGTATTTT	NA	NA	TRBV7-3	TRBJ2-3
CASSPMDRNYGYTF	TGTGCCAGCAGTCCAATGGACAGAAACTATGGCTACACCTTC	NA	NA	TRBV2	TRBJ1-2
CASSTPGRRDYTQYF	TGTGCCAGCAGCACGCCGGGACGGAGGGATTATACGCAGTATTTT	NA	NA	TRBV5-6	TRBJ2-3
CASSPTGTGGYTF	TGTGCCAGCTCACCCACAGGGACTGGAGGCTACACCTTC	NA	NA	TRBV18	TRBJ1-2
CASSQAFGSSNSPLHF	TGCGCCAGCAGCCAGGCCTTCGGGTCCTCTAATTCACCCCTCCACTTT	NA	NA	TRBV4-1	TRBJ1-6
CASTLGGSNQPQHF	TGTGCCAGCACCCTCGGGGGTAGCAATCAGCCCCAGCATTTT	NA	NA	TRBV2	TRBJ1-5
CASSLDRGTYNEQFF	TGTGCCAGCAGCCTCGACAGGGGTACTTACAATGAGCAGTTCTTC	TRBD1	NA	TRBV11-2	TRBJ2-1
CSVALGPSSYNEQFF	TGCAGCGTTGCCCTCGGGCCTTCCTCCTACAATGAGCAGTTCTTC	NA	NA	TRBV29-1	TRBJ2-1
CASSLGGARDTQYF	TGTGCCAGCAGCCTCGGGGGGGCAAGGGATACGCAGTATTTT	TRBD2	NA	TRBV4-2	TRBJ2-3
CASSLRGGELFF	TGTGCCAGCAGCTTGCGGGGCGGGGAGCTGTTTTTT	NA	NA	TRBV5-4	TRBJ2-2
CASSPPTGLNEKLFF	TGTGCCAGCTCACCGCCGACAGGGCTTAATGAAAAACTGTTTTTT	TRBD1	NA	TRBV18	TRBJ1-4
CASSVLAGNTGELFF	TGTGCCAGTAGTGTACTAGCGGGGAACACCGGGGAGCTGTTTTTT	TRBD2	NA	TRBV19	TRBJ2-2
CASSVGGRGTDTQYF	TGTGCCAGCAGCGTAGGGGGGAGAGGCACAGATACGCAGTATTTT	NA	NA	TRBV9	TRBJ2-3
CAWRETGTPAPLHF	TGTGCCTGGAGAGAAACCGGGACACCGGCACCCCTCCACTTT	NA	NA	TRBV30	TRBJ1-6